A single sample is the source of the 10 T cell receptor beta chains below, sequenced in a study of T cell changes during pregnancy in multiple sclerosis. Sequencing was performed with immunoSEQ multiplex PCR; in TCRdb, only in-frame clones are kept and a portion is missing. This table holds tens of thousands of clones, around 94% found once. Sequenced here: CD8+ T cells from peripheral blood mononuclear cells, sampled in the third trimester of pregnancy. Receptors were obtained from a female donor in good health, enrolled as a control in a pregnancy study.

The rearrangement links TRBV7-9 to TRBJ2-7; 10 bases map to TRBD1. The CDR3 totals 15 residues. Trimming cost V 5 bases and J 2 bases; bases outside gene matches: 6. Germline V lookup: CDR1 SEHNR, CDR2 FQNEAQ (reference sequence). CDR3 sequence (DNA): TGTGCCAGCAGCCCCGGGACAGGGGTAACCTACGAGCAGTACTTC. This codes for CASSPGTGVTYEQYF.

This rearrangement joins TRBV7-9 to TRBJ2-3, with 7 bases matching TRBD1. The trim removed 5 bases at V and 2 bases at J, leaving 10 bases unmatched. CDR1 is SEHNR, CDR2 FQNEAQ, per germline (reference sequence). CDR3 length: 16 amino acids. CDR3 DNA: TGTGCCAGCAGCGCGAGACAGGGTTGGGACACAGATACGCAGTATTTT. Translation gives CASSARQGWDTDTQYF.

The chain couples TRBV6-4 to TRBJ1-1; D is unresolved. Trimming left V 0 bases short and J 4 bases short, with 6 bases between. This CDR3 region has 13 residues. Germline assignment: CDR1 MRHNA and CDR2 SNTAGT. CDR3 loop: CASSDSTGTEAFF. The CDR3, as DNA: TGTGCCAGCAGTGACTCGACGGGCACTGAAGCTTTCTTT.

Of note for this clone: Since a much larger clone is just one base distant, this may be a read error. The rearrangement uses TRBV5-6 and TRBJ1-2, with 8 bases fitting TRBD1. V was clipped by 5 bases and J by 4 bases; unmatched bases: 7. Germline CDR1 is SGHDT and CDR2 is YYEEEE. The CDR3 covers 14 residues. For the CDR3, the DNA is TGTGCCAGCAGTTCAAAGGACAGGGCCTATGGCTACACCTTC. Amino acids: CASSSKDRAYGYTF.

This clone was seen once. The chain recombines TRBV27 with TRBJ2-2, with TRBD1 as a possible D gene (5 bases). Deletions cut 3 bases from V and 0 bases from J, with 14 bases between. The germline gives CDR1 MNHEY, CDR2 SMNVEV (reference sequence). The CDR3 totals 17 residues. The CDR3 nucleotides read TGTGCCAGCAGTTTTTCGGCCCAGGGTCCGAACACCGGGGAGCTGTTTTTT. It specifies CASSFSAQGPNTGELFF.

The gene calls are TRBV6-5 and TRBJ1-1; a weak D match, TRBD1 (5 bases). The length of the CDR3 is 12 residues. V was cut by 10 bases and J by 5 bases, with 14 bases left in between. Germline V gene sequence: CDR1 MNHEY, CDR2 SVGAGI. In DNA form, the CDR3 reads TGTGCCACCGTAGCTGGGGGGACTGAAGCTTTCTTT. Amino acids: CATVAGGTEAFF.

The chain links TRBV27 to TRBJ1-5; D is unresolved. CDR1 MNHEY and CDR2 SMNVEV come from the germline V gene (reference sequence). The CDR3 is made up of 13 amino acids. V shed 3 bases and J shed 0 bases, with 3 bases lying between them. This CDR3 is CASSFRSNQPQHF. DNA for the CDR3: TGTGCCAGCAGTTTTCGTAGCAATCAGCCCCAGCATTTT.

The J gene is TRBJ2-2, the V gene TRBV9; 10 nucleotides match TRBD1. The CDR3 runs 14 residues. The V gene end was trimmed by 3 bases and the J gene end by 7 bases; junction bases not matched to a gene: 3. Germline lookup yields CDR1 SGDLS and CDR2 YYNGEE. This CDR3 is CASSGDRGVGELFF. Here the CDR3 DNA reads TGTGCCAGCAGCGGGGACAGGGGTGTCGGGGAGCTGTTTTTT.

The V call is TRBV4-3, the J call TRBJ2-1; 15 bases are shared with TRBD2. This CDR3 region has 15 residues. Germline loops: CDR1 LGHNA, CDR2 YSLEER. The V segment lost 4 bases and the J segment 8 bases; nucleotides outside the gene matches: 3. CDR3 nucleotide sequence: TGCGCCAGCAGCCCTGGACTAGCGGGGGGGGATGAGCAGTTCTTC. Translating gives CASSPGLAGGDEQFF.

This clone was seen only a few times. The rearrangement links TRBV2 to TRBJ1-1; D uncertain. Germline V gene data show CDR1 as SNHLY and CDR2 as FYNNEI. V was shortened by 8 bases and J by 8 bases, with 12 bases between the two germline ends. The CDR3 is 11 residues long. This CDR3 reads CASAIVIEAFF. The CDR3 DNA sequence: TGTGCCAGCGCGATTGTAATAGAAGCTTTCTTT.